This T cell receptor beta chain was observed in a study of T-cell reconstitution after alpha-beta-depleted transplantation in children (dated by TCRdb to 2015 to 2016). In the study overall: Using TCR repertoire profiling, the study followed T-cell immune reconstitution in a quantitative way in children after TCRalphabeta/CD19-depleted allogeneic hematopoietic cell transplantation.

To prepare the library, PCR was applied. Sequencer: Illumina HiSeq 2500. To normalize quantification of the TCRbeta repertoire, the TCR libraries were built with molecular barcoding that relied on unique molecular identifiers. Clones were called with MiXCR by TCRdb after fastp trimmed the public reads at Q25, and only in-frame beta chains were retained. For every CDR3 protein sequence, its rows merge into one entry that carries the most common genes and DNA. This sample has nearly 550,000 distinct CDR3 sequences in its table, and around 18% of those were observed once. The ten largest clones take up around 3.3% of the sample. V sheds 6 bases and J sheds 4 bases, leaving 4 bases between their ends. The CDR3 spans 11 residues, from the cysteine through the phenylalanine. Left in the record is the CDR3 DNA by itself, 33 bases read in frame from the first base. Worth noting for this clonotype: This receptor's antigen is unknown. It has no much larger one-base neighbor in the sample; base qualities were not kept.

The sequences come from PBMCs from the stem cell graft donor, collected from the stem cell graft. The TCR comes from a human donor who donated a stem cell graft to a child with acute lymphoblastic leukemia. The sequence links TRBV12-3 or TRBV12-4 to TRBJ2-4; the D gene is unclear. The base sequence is TGTGCCAGCAGCCGGAAAAACATTCAGTACTTC. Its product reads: CASSRKNIQYF.